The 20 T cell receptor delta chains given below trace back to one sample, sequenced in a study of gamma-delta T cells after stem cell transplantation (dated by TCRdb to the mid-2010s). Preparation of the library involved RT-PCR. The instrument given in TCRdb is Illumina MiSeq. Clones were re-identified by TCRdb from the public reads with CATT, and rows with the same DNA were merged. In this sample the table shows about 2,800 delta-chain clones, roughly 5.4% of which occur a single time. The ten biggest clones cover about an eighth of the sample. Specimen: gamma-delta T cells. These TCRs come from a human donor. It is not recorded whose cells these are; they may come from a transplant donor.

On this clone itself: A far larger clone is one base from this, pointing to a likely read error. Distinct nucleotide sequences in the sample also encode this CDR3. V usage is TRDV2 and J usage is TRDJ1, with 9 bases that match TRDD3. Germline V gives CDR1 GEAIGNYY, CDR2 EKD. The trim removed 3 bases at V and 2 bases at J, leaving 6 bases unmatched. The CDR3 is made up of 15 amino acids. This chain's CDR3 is CACDALGDGTDKLIF. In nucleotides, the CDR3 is TGTGCCTGTGACGCTCTGGGGGATGGTACCGATAAACTCATCTTT.

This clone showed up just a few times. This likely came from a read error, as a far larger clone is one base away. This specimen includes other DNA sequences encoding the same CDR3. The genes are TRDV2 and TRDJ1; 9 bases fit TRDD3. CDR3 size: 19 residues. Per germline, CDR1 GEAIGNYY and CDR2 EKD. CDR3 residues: CACDTVVRGIPKDSDKLIF. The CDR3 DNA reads TGTGCCTGCGACACCGTTGTTCGGGGGATACCAAAGGATAGCGATAAACTCATCTTT.

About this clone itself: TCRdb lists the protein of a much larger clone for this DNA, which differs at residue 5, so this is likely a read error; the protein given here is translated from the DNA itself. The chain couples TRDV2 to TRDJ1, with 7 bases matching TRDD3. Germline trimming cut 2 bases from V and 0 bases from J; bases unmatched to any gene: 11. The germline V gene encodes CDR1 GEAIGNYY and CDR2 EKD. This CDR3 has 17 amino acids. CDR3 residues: CACDMIQLGTYTDKLIF. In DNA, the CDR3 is TGTGCCTGTGACATGATCCAACTGGGGACGTACACCGATAAACTCATCTTT.

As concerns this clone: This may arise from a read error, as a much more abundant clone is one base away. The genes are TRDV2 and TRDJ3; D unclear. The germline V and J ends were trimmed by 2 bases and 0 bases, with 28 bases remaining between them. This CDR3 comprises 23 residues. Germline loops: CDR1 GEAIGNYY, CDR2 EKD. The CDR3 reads CACDNALTEGDRQSSWDTRQMFF. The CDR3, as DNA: TGTGCCTGTGACAACGCCCTAACTGAGGGAGATAGACAGAGCTCCTGGGACACCCGACAGATGTTTTTC.

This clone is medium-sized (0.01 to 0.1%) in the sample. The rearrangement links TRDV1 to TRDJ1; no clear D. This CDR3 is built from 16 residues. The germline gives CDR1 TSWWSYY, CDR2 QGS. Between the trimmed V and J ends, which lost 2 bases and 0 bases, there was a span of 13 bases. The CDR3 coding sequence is TGTGCTCTTGGGGAAACGAAGTCCGGGCACACCGATAAACTCATCTTT. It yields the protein CALGETKSGHTDKLIF.

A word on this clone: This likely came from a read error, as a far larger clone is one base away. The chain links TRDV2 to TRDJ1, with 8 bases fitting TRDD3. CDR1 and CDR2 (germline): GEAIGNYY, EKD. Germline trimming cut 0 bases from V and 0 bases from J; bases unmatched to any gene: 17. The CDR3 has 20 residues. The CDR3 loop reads CACDTIGVLGGAPNTDKLIF. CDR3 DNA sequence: TGTGCCTGTGACACCATAGGGGTACTGGGGGGCGCACCAAACACCGATAAACTCATCTTT.

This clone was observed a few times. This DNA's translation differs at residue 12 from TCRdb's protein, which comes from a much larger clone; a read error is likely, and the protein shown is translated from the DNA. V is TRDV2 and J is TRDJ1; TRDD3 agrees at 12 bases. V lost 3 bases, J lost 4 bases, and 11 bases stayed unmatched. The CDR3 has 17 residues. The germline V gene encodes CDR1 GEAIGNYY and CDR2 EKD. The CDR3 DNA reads TGTGCCTGTGACGCGATACTGGGGGATACAAGGCTCGATAAACTCATCTTT. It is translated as CACDAILGDTRLDKLIF.

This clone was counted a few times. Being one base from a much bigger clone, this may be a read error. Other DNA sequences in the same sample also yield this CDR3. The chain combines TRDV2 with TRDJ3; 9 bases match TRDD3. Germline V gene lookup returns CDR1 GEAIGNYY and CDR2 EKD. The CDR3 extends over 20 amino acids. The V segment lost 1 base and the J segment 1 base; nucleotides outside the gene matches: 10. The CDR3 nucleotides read TGTGCCTGTGACACACTAGGGGATACGCTTGGGTCCTGGGACACCCGACAGATGTTTTTC. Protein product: CACDTLGDTLGSWDTRQMFF.

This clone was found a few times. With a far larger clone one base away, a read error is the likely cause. The CDR3 spells CACDPLLATGGPADKLIF. DNA of the CDR3: TGTGCCTGTGACCCCCTTCTTGCTACTGGGGGACCAGCCGATAAACTCATCTTT. The rearrangement joins TRDV2 to TRDJ1; 9 bases are a match to TRDD3. Trimming cost V 3 bases and J 3 bases; bases outside gene matches: 16. Per the germline V gene, CDR1 is GEAIGNYY and CDR2 is EKD. This CDR3 is 18 amino acids long.

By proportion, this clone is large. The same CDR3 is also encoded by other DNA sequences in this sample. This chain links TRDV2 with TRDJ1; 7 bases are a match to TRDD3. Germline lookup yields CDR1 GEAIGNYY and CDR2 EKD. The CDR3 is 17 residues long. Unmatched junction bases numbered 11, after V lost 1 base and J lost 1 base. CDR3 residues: CACDTLEDTGITDKLIF. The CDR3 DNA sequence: TGTGCCTGTGACACTTTAGAGGATACGGGAATCACCGATAAACTCATCTTT.

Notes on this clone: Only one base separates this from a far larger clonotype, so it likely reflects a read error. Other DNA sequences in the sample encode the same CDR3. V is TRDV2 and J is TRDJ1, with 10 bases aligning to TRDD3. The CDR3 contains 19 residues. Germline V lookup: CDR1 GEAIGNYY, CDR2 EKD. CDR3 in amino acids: CACDQLGDYSTSNTDKLIF. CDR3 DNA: TGTGCCTGTGACCAACTGGGGGATTATAGCACTTCTAACACTGATAAACTCATCTTT.

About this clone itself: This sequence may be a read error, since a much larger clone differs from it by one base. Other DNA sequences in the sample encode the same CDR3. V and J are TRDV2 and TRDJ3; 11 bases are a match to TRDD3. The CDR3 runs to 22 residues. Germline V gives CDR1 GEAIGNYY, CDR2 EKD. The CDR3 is CACDKVLGDISQYSWDTRQMFF. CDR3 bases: TGTGCCTGTGACAAAGTACTGGGGGATATATCCCAATACTCCTGGGACACCAGACAGATGTTTTTC.

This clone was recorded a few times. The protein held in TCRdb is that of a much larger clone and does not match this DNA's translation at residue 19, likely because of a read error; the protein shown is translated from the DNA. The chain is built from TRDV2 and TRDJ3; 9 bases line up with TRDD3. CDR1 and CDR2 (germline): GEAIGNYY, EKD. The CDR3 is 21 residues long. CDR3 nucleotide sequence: TGTGCCTGTGACACTGCTCTGGGGGGATACCCAAGCTCCTGGGACACCCGACAGACGTTTTTC. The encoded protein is CACDTALGGYPSSWDTRQTFF.

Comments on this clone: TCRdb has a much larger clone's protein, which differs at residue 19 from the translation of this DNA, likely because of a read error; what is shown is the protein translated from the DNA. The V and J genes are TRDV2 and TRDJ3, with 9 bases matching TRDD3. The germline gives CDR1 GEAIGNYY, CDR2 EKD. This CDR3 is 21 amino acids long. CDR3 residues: CACDTALGGYPSSWDTRQVFF. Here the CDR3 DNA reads TGTGCCTGTGACACTGCTCTGGGGGGATACCCAAGCTCCTGGGACACCCGACAGGTGTTTTTC.

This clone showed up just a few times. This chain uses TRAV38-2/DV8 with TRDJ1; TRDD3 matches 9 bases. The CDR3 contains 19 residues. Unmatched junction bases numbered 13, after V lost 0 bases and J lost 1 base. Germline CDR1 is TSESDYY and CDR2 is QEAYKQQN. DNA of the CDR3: TGTGCTTATAGGAGCGCGCGGAGACGGGGGGATACCCTCACCGATAAACTCATCTTT. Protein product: CAYRSARRRGDTLTDKLIF.

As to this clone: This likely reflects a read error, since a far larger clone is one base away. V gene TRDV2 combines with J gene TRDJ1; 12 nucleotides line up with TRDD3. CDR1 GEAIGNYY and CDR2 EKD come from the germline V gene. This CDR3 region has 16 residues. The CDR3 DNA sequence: TGTGCCTGTGACACTCTGGGGGATACGGGACCCGATAAACCCATCTTT. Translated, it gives CACDTLGDTGPDKPIF.

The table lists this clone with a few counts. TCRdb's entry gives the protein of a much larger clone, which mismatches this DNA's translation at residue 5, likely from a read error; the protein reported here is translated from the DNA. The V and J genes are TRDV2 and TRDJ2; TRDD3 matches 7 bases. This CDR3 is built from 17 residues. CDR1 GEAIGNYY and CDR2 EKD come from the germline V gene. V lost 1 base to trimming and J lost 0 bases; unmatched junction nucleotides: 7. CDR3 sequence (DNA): TGTGCCTGTGACACGGTGGGGGACCCCGCTTTGACAGCACAACTCTTCTTT. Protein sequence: CACDTVGDPALTAQLFF.

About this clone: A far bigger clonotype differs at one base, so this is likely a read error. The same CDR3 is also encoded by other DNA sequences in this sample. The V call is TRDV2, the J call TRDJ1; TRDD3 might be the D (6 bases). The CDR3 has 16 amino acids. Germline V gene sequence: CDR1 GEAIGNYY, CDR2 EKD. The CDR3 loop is CACDSLLGPYTDKLIF. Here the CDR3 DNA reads TGTGCCTGCGACAGCCTACTGGGACCTTACACCGATAAACTCATCTTT.

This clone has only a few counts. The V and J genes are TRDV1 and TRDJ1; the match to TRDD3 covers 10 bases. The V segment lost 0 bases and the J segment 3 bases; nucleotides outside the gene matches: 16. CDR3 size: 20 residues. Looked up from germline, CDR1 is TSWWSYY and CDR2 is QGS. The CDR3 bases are TGTGCTCTTGGGGAACTTCTCCCGCTGACTGGGGGATGGGGCGCCGATAAACTCATCTTT. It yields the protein CALGELLPLTGGWGADKLIF.

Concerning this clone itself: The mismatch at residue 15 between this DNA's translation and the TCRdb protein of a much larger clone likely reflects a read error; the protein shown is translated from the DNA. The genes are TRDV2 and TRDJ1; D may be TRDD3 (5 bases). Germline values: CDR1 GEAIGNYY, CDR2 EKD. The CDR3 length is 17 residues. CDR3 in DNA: TGTGCCTGTGACATGGTGGCAACAGTAAAGGGGACCGATAAACCCATCTTT. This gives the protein CACDMVATVKGTDKPIF.